This is a list of T cell receptor beta chains from one sample in a study of immune heterogeneity within non-small cell lung tumors. In TCRdb, the multiplex PCR reads were re-called with MiXCR into one record per CDR3 protein. The sample records 20,000 or so distinct CDR3 sequences, 27% being singletons. The sample comprised lung tumor tissue. These receptors were taken from a middle-aged man with non-small cell lung cancer. Both conserved end residues are part of each CDR3. Each record gives: D gene, J gene, V gene, clone size, CDR3 DNA, CDR3 protein. The D gene is left open where the match is weak. Part of the rows lack a size; the others show once, few, many or a class for expanded clones.

d_call: -
j_call: TRBJ1-3
v_call: TRBV7-9
clone_size: few
cdr3_nt: TGTGCCAGCAGCTTGTTCGCTACCTCTGGAAACACCATATATTTT
cdr3_aa: CASSLFATSGNTIYF

d_call: TRBD2
j_call: TRBJ2-1
v_call: TRBV25-1
clone_size: -
cdr3_nt: TGTGCCAGCAGTGAATCCAGATCGGGAGGTCTGTACAATGAGCAGTTCTTC
cdr3_aa: CASSESRSGGLYNEQFF

d_call: TRBD2
j_call: TRBJ2-1
v_call: TRBV19
clone_size: many
cdr3_nt: TGTGCCAGTAGTATTAGCGGGAGCAACAATGAGCAGTTCTTC
cdr3_aa: CASSISGSNNEQFF

d_call: -
j_call: TRBJ2-1
v_call: TRBV19
clone_size: -
cdr3_nt: TGTGCCAGTAGTATAGGTCTCTACAATGAGCAGTTCTTC
cdr3_aa: CASSIGLYNEQFF

d_call: -
j_call: TRBJ2-1
v_call: TRBV7-3
clone_size: few
cdr3_nt: TGTGCCAGCAGCTTAATCTTCGGCAATGAGCAGTTCTTC
cdr3_aa: CASSLIFGNEQFF

d_call: TRBD1
j_call: TRBJ1-2
v_call: TRBV9
clone_size: few
cdr3_nt: TGTGCCAGCAGCGCCTGGGACAGGGGGCCGGGTGGCTACACCTTC
cdr3_aa: CASSAWDRGPGGYTF

d_call: -
j_call: TRBJ2-7
v_call: TRBV15
clone_size: many
cdr3_nt: TGTGCCACCAGCAGAGGAGGGGTCAGTTCCTACGAGCAGTACTTC
cdr3_aa: CATSRGGVSSYEQYF

d_call: TRBD1
j_call: TRBJ2-7
v_call: TRBV6-2/TRBV6-3
clone_size: medium-sized
cdr3_nt: TGTGCCAGCATTCAGGAACCGAGGGGGCACAACGAGCAGTACTTC
cdr3_aa: CASIQEPRGHNEQYF

d_call: TRBD2
j_call: TRBJ2-7
v_call: TRBV11-2
clone_size: few
cdr3_nt: TGTGCCAGCAGCTTTGCCCGGACTAGCGGGAGTTTAGGGCAGTACTTC
cdr3_aa: CASSFARTSGSLGQYF

d_call: -
j_call: TRBJ2-7
v_call: TRBV5-5
clone_size: -
cdr3_nt: TGTGCCAGCAGCTTAGGGTCGGGTACGGGGGCCCGTTACGAGCAGTACTTC
cdr3_aa: CASSLGSGTGARYEQYF

d_call: -
j_call: TRBJ1-6
v_call: TRBV7-9
clone_size: many
cdr3_nt: TGTGCCAGCAGCTTACTCGATTATAATTCACCCCTCCACTTT
cdr3_aa: CASSLLDYNSPLHF

d_call: -
j_call: TRBJ2-7
v_call: TRBV11-2
clone_size: many
cdr3_nt: TGTGCCAGCAGCTCTACCCCTTGGGAGCAGTACTTC
cdr3_aa: CASSSTPWEQYF

d_call: TRBD2
j_call: TRBJ2-5
v_call: TRBV5-1
clone_size: -
cdr3_nt: TGCGCCAGCAGACTAGCGGGGAACCAAGAGACCCAGTACTTC
cdr3_aa: CASRLAGNQETQYF

d_call: TRBD2
j_call: TRBJ2-1
v_call: TRBV6-1
clone_size: medium-sized
cdr3_nt: TGTGCCAGCAAGCCCGGGGAGGGGTCCTACAATGAGCAGTTCTTC
cdr3_aa: CASKPGEGSYNEQFF

d_call: -
j_call: TRBJ2-3
v_call: TRBV2
clone_size: many
cdr3_nt: TGTGCCAGCAGTGGAGTGCCAGATACGCAGTATTTT
cdr3_aa: CASSGVPDTQYF

d_call: -
j_call: TRBJ1-5
v_call: TRBV19
clone_size: -
cdr3_nt: TGTGCCAGTAGCGGCGGGACACTGTATAGCGATCAGCCCCAGCATTTT
cdr3_aa: CASSGGTLYSDQPQHF

d_call: -
j_call: TRBJ2-7
v_call: TRBV20-1
clone_size: medium-sized
cdr3_nt: TGCAGTGCTAGTAGTAGCAGGGGTACTCACTACGAGCAGTACTTC
cdr3_aa: CSASSSRGTHYEQYF

d_call: -
j_call: TRBJ2-6
v_call: TRBV7-2
clone_size: many
cdr3_nt: TGTGCCAGCAGCCCACGGTTAGGGGGAGTCAACGTCCTGACTTTC
cdr3_aa: CASSPRLGGVNVLTF

d_call: TRBD2
j_call: TRBJ2-1
v_call: TRBV3-1
clone_size: few
cdr3_nt: TGTGCCAGCAGCCAAGATCTGCGACTAGCGGGACTAGGTGAGCAGTTCTTC
cdr3_aa: CASSQDLRLAGLGEQFF

d_call: -
j_call: TRBJ1-5
v_call: TRBV28
clone_size: medium-sized
cdr3_nt: TGTGCCAGCAGTTTAGACAAGTCGGGCCAGCCCCAGCATTTT
cdr3_aa: CASSLDKSGQPQHF

d_call: TRBD1
j_call: TRBJ1-2
v_call: TRBV4-1
clone_size: many
cdr3_nt: TGCGCCAGCAGCCAAGAAGGGACAGGGGGAGGCTATGGCTACACCTTC
cdr3_aa: CASSQEGTGGGYGYTF

d_call: -
j_call: TRBJ2-7
v_call: TRBV20-1
clone_size: many
cdr3_nt: TGCAGCGTTAAGTCGGGGTTCTACGAGCAGTACTTC
cdr3_aa: CSVKSGFYEQYF

d_call: -
j_call: TRBJ2-1
v_call: TRBV24-1
clone_size: -
cdr3_nt: TGTGCCACCAGTGATCCGAGGTATCGGGATGAGCAGTTCTTC
cdr3_aa: CATSDPRYRDEQFF

d_call: -
j_call: TRBJ1-2
v_call: TRBV6-6
clone_size: medium-sized
cdr3_nt: TGTGCCAGCAGTTACAGGGGACCGCGGGATGGCTACACCTTC
cdr3_aa: CASSYRGPRDGYTF

d_call: -
j_call: TRBJ1-1
v_call: TRBV30
clone_size: -
cdr3_nt: TGTGCCTGGAGTGTACTACTGCGAGAAGCTTTCTTT
cdr3_aa: CAWSVLLREAFF